This T cell receptor (beta chain) appears in the sequencing data of a study of cytomegalovirus exposure and HLA in healthy donors. The CDR3 is 14 residues long. V was pared by 6 bases and J by 7 bases, with 8 bases of the junction left unmatched. The V gene's germline CDR1 is MNHNS and CDR2 SASEGT. Data came from immunoSEQ multiplex PCR; TCRdb stores just in-frame clones and leaves some out. This table has about 360,000 clones, 80% to 90% appearing once. This chain connects TRBV6-1 to TRBJ1-4, with 7 bases fitting TRBD1. This receptor was obtained from a woman between 18 and 29 years old in good health and CMV-seronegative. The sequencing sample was made of PBMCs. The CDR3 is CASRWTGRGEKLFF. The CDR3 region has the DNA TGTGCCAGCAGATGGACAGGACGGGGTGAAAAACTGTTTTTT.